These 20 T cell receptor beta chains were all obtained from the same sample, sequenced in a study of PD-L1 blockade in urothelial cancer. Some clones are missing from TCRdb's copy, which holds only in-frame ones; the method was immunoSEQ multiplex PCR. Of 30,000 to 35,000 clones listed, roughly 82% are singletons. Here the sequenced sample was PBMCs, taken around atezolizumab (anti-PD-L1) treatment. These receptors came from a man in his 60s with urothelial cancer.

The V and J genes are TRBV2 and TRBJ1-3; no definite D call. Germline CDR1 reads SNHLY; CDR2 reads FYNNEI. This CDR3 is built from 18 residues. V was shortened by 1 base and J by 0 bases, with 16 bases between the two germline ends. The CDR3 loop reads CASSEVSHAGNSGNTIYF. The CDR3 nucleotides read TGTGCCAGCAGTGAAGTCTCACACGCAGGCAACTCTGGAAACACCATATATTTT.

This clone was seen only a few times. The chain combines TRBV7-9 with TRBJ2-5; D ambiguous. This CDR3 contains 12 residues. Trimming removed 5 bases from V and 4 bases from J, with 8 bases in between. The germline V gene encodes CDR1 SEHNR and CDR2 FQNEAQ (reference sequence). CDR3 in DNA: TGTGCCAGCAGCCCATCCCCAGAGACCCAGTACTTC. It is translated as CASSPSPETQYF. The full variable domain, its missing parts supplied by reference TRBV7-9 and TRBJ2-5, is DTGVSQNPRHKITKRGQNVTFRCDPISEHNRLYWYRQTLGQGPEFLTYFQNEAQLEKSRLLSDRFSAERPKGSFSTLEIQRTEQGDSAMYLCASSPSPETQYFGPGTRLLVL.

The chain couples TRBV4-2 to TRBJ2-3; TRBD2 agrees at 16 bases. This CDR3 is built from 19 residues. Losses at the gene ends were 0 bases for V and 3 bases for J; bases not matched to a gene: 6. The germline gives CDR1 LGHNA, CDR2 YNFKEQ. CDR3 nucleotides: TGTGCCAGCAGCCAAGATGCGGGACTAGCGGGGGGGCAAACAGATACGCAGTATTTT. Translating gives CASSQDAGLAGGQTDTQYF.

The chain is built from TRBV27 and TRBJ2-7; 8 positions agree with TRBD1. V dropped 6 bases and J dropped 4; count of bases not matched to a gene: 8. CDR3 length: 14 residues. The germline CDR1 and CDR2 sequences are MNHEY and SMNVEV (reference sequence). The CDR3 DNA is TGTGCCAGCAGACCGGGACAGGTTGTATACGAGCAGTACTTC. This codes for CASRPGQVVYEQYF.

The chain joins TRBV19 to TRBJ2-2; D might be TRBD1 (6 bases). V was clipped by 9 bases and J by 3 bases, with 20 bases between them. The CDR3 is made up of 16 amino acids. Germline V gene lookup returns CDR1 LNHDA and CDR2 SQIVND (reference sequence). The CDR3 loop is CASNPSDRKHTGELFF. For the CDR3, the DNA is TGTGCCAGCAACCCGAGCGACAGGAAACACACCGGGGAGCTGTTTTTT.

This chain uses TRBV5-6 with TRBJ2-7, with 8 bases that match TRBD1. The CDR3 has 14 residues. Unmatched junction bases numbered 8, after V lost 4 bases and J lost 5 bases. CDR1 and CDR2 from the germline V gene are SGHDT and YYEEEE. The chain's CDR3 is CASSVTGAGHEQYF. DNA of the CDR3: TGTGCCAGCAGCGTGACAGGGGCTGGCCACGAGCAGTACTTC. Drawing the rest from reference TRBV5-6 and TRBJ2-7, the complete variable domain is DAGVTQSPTHLIKTRGQQVTLRCSPKSGHDTVSWYQQALGQGPQFIFQYYEEEERQRGNFPDRFSGHQFPNYSSELNVNALLLGDSALYLCASSVTGAGHEQYFGPGTRLTVT.

V is TRBV18 and J is TRBJ1-5; 8 bases line up with TRBD1. V lost 1 base and J lost 2; bases outside the gene matches: 13. The germline gives CDR1 KGHSH, CDR2 LQKENI. The CDR3 is made up of 19 amino acids. The CDR3 spells CASSPLRGQGAAGNQPQHF. In nucleotides, the CDR3 is TGTGCCAGCTCACCACTACGGGGCCAGGGGGCCGCGGGCAATCAGCCCCAGCATTTT.

The V gene is TRBV15, the J gene TRBJ2-6, with TRBD1 matching over 9 bases. V gave up 5 bases and J gave up 1 base; unmatched junction bases: 6. Germline loops: CDR1 LNHNV, CDR2 YYDKDF (reference sequence). The CDR3 covers 17 residues. CDR3 amino acids: CATSGGQGRSGANVLTF. Written as DNA, the CDR3 is TGTGCCACCAGCGGGGGACAGGGCAGGTCTGGGGCCAACGTCCTGACTTTC.

The chain carries TRBV7-2 and TRBJ2-1; 8 nucleotides align to TRBD2. Germline lookup yields CDR1 SGHTA and CDR2 FQGNSA. V shed 1 base, J shed 2 bases, and the junction held 4 bases outside the gene matches. The CDR3 has 16 residues. The CDR3 spells CASSLVGGRTYNEQFF. The CDR3 DNA follows: TGTGCCAGCAGCTTAGTAGGCGGGAGGACCTACAATGAGCAGTTCTTC.

Points on this clone: Additional DNA sequences in this sample encode the identical CDR3. The V and J genes are TRBV27 and TRBJ1-1, with D uncertain. V dropped 3 bases and J dropped 1 base, with 6 bases sitting between them. Germline V gene data show CDR1 as MNHEY and CDR2 as SMNVEV (reference sequence). CDR3 length: 13 amino acids. CDR3 region: CASSLRENTEAFF. In DNA, the CDR3 is TGTGCCAGCAGTTTGAGGGAGAACACTGAAGCTTTCTTT.

This clone was detected once. This chain links TRBV6-1 with TRBJ2-1, with 7 positions matching TRBD1. CDR1 is MNHNS, CDR2 SASEGT, per germline. This CDR3 comprises 15 residues. V shed 2 bases and J 0 bases; nucleotides not matched to a gene: 1. CDR3 coding DNA: TGTGCCAGCAGTGAACAGGGGGTCTCCTACAATGAGCAGTTCTTC. This codes for CASSEQGVSYNEQFF.

The chain carries TRBV7-9 and TRBJ1-2; a possible D gene is TRBD1 (6 bases). The V and J ends lost 5 bases and 4 bases respectively, with 14 bases between them. The CDR3 is made up of 14 amino acids. Germline-derived CDR1 and CDR2 are SEHNR and FQNEAQ (reference sequence). The CDR3 DNA reads TGTGCCAGCAGCCTAAGACAGGCTCCCTATGGCTACACCTTC. Residues: CASSLRQAPYGYTF. The entire variable domain, with the rest obtained from reference TRBV7-9 and TRBJ1-2, is as follows: DTGVSQNPRHKITKRGQNVTFRCDPISEHNRLYWYRQTLGQGPEFLTYFQNEAQLEKSRLLSDRFSAERPKGSFSTLEIQRTEQGDSAMYLCASSLRQAPYGYTFGSGTRLTVV.

This clone was detected once. The gene calls are TRBV5-4 and TRBJ1-5; D is possibly TRBD1 (5 bases). This CDR3 is 14 amino acids long. Deletions cut 4 bases from V and 5 bases from J, with 13 bases between. Germline CDR1 and CDR2: SGHNT and YYREEE (reference sequence). The chain's CDR3 is CASSPRVGDQPQHF. The CDR3 DNA follows: TGTGCCAGCAGCCCTAGGGTAGGGGATCAGCCCCAGCATTTT.

This chain connects TRBV12-5 to TRBJ1-5; TRBD1 is a possible D gene (6 bases). V shed 2 bases and J shed 5 bases, with 10 bases lying between them. This CDR3 contains 14 residues. Looked up from germline, CDR1 is LGHNT and CDR2 is FRNRAP. CDR3 amino acids: CASGLTGWDQPQHF. DNA of the CDR3: TGTGCTAGTGGTTTGACAGGGTGGGATCAGCCCCAGCATTTT.

A note on this clone: A read error is likely here: a far larger clone is one base away. Different DNA sequences within this sample yield the same CDR3. The V call is TRBV7-8, the J call TRBJ2-7, with 7 positions matching TRBD1. Germline V gene lookup returns CDR1 SGHVS and CDR2 FQNEAQ. The CDR3 sequence is 13 residues long. CDR3 sequence (DNA): TGCGCCAGCAGCCAACGGACAGGTCGCGAGCAGTACTTC. Its translation is CASSQRTGREQYF.

This clone was counted once. The chain links TRBV7-2 to TRBJ1-1, with D possibly TRBD1 on 6 matching bases. The CDR3 is made up of 11 amino acids. Germline values: CDR1 SGHTA, CDR2 FQGNSA. Trimming took 6 bases from V and 8 from J, leaving 10 bases between them. The CDR3 nucleotides are TGTGCCAGCAGGATTGGGACAGAAGCTTTCTTT. The encoded protein is CASRIGTEAFF.

This rearrangement joins TRBV4-3 to TRBJ1-1; tentatively, D is TRBD1 (6 bases). Deletions cut 1 base from V and 0 bases from J, with 9 bases between. The germline CDR1 and CDR2 sequences are LGHNA and YSLEER. The CDR3 runs to 15 residues. The CDR3 reads CASSQGGHLNTEAFF. CDR3 nucleotides: TGCGCCAGCAGCCAAGGGGGACACTTGAACACTGAAGCTTTCTTT.

This sequence joins TRBV2 and TRBJ2-1, with a possible D match to TRBD1 (6 bases). Germline loops: CDR1 SNHLY, CDR2 FYNNEI. V was clipped by 7 bases and J by 5 bases, with 12 bases between them. The CDR3 is 13 amino acids. The CDR3 DNA reads TGTGCCAGCACCCAGGGGTTAAACAATGAGCAGTTCTTC. This sequence encodes CASTQGLNNEQFF. Variable domain in full (rest from reference TRBV2 and TRBJ2-1): EPEVTQTPSHQVTQMGQEVILRCVPISNHLYFYWYRQILGQKVEFLVSFYNNEISEKSEIFDDQFSVERPDGSNFTLKIRSTKLEDSAMYFCASTQGLNNEQFFGPGTRLTVL.

This chain uses TRBV28 with TRBJ1-4, with unresolved D. V was clipped by 4 bases and J by 8 bases, with 8 bases between them. The CDR3 covers 12 residues. In germline, CDR1 is MDHEN, CDR2 SYDVKM. In DNA, the CDR3 is TGTGCCAGCAGTTCAGGAGGGGAAAAACTGTTTTTT. Translation: CASSSGGEKLFF.

CDR3 residues: CASSMGLLSNQPQHF. The CDR3 nucleotides are TGTGCCAGTAGTATGGGACTGCTTAGCAATCAGCCCCAGCATTTT. J is TRBJ1-5 and V is TRBV19; possibly TRBD1 for D (5 bases). This CDR3 is 15 amino acids long. In germline, CDR1 is LNHDA, CDR2 SQIVND (reference sequence). Trimming took off 3 bases at V and 0 bases at J, with 9 bases between the two ends.